This T cell receptor beta chain came from a study of blood T cell repertoires in COVID-19. Study information: Sources were T cells, B-cell-depleted T cells, or PBMCs; the material itself was cDNA or gDNA.

This table comes from immunoSEQ multiplex PCR, and its TCRdb copy is limited to in-frame clones, with some not included. This table holds around 50,000 clones, roughly nine tenths found once. Material for sequencing was peripheral blood. The TCR comes from a human donor in a cohort sampled during active COVID-19.

The CDR3 reads CASTPTGKYGYTF. CDR3 nucleotide sequence: TGTGCCAGTACGCCGACAGGGAAGTATGGCTACACCTTC. The V call is TRBV5-6, the J call TRBJ1-2, with 7 bases aligning to TRBD1. Trimming at V came to 8 bases and at J to 5 bases, leaving 9 bases not matched to a gene. Germline V gene data show CDR1 as SGHDT and CDR2 as YYEEEE. This CDR3 has 13 residues.